The clone carrying this T cell receptor (beta chain) was counted a single time. Germline and junction disagree at one end, which may indicate a read error. The CDR3 has 13 residues. Germline CDR1 reads MGHRA; CDR2 reads YSYEKL. This specimen belongs to a study of T cells in Graves' hyperthyroidism and ophthalmopathy. The investigators amplified TCR beta CDR3 regions from RNA transcripts. When the TCR CDR3 underwent first-round RT-PCR, the HTBI primer set was used. MiXCR, applied by TCRdb to the multiplex PCR reads, yields one record per CDR3 protein. The data contain about 530,000 distinct CDR3 sequences, 17% of them singletons.

J is TRBJ2-4 and V is TRBV4-1; no clear D gene. This clonotype was obtained from a woman under 30 with Graves' ophthalmopathy. Sequencing input: blood. CDR3: CASKALAQNIQYF. CDR3 bases: TGCGCCAGCAAAGCCTTAGCCCAAAACATTCAGTACTTC.